This T cell receptor beta chain was identified in a study of T cell responses to AZD1222 COVID-19 vaccine. General study findings and limits: In the spike-specific TCR repertoire, nearly half reportedly target unmutated variant regions. Only a handful of AZD1222 recipients, more than five in all, had baseline seropositivity.

Measured with immunoSEQ multiplex PCR; TCRdb has only the in-frame clones, and not every one. The sample carries around 110,000 clones, under 95% recorded once. Germline V gene lookup returns CDR1 LNHDA and CDR2 SQIVND (reference sequence). With 5 bases clipped from V and 4 bases from J, the junction kept 9 bases outside the gene matches. The CDR3 loop spans 15 amino acids. Regarding this clone: What it binds is unknown.

The receptor comes from an adult in good health. This chain joins TRBV19 and TRBJ1-2; 8 bases agree with TRBD1. The sequencing here drew on peripheral blood, taken on day 0 of AZD1222 vaccination. CDR3 protein: CASSPTTGAGYGYTF. CDR3 sequence (DNA): TGTGCCAGTAGTCCGACGACAGGGGCGGGCTATGGCTACACCTTC.